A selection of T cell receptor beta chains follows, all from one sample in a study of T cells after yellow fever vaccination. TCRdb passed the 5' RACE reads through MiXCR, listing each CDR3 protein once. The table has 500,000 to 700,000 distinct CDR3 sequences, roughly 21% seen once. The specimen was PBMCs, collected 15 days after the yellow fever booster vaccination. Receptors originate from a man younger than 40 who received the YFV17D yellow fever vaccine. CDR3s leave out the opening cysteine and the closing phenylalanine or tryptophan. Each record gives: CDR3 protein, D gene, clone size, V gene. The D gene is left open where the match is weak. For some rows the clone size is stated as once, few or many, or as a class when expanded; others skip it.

CDR3: ASSLEKNPYEQY
D: -
size: -
V: TRBV5-1

CDR3: ASSLQEWALAQY
D: -
size: few
V: TRBV11-2

CDR3: ASSPVRGVSETQY
D: -
size: -
V: TRBV5-5

CDR3: ASSLGGWSYEQY
D: -
size: few
V: TRBV16

CDR3: ASSPTSGTEAF
D: -
size: few
V: TRBV6-2/TRBV6-3

CDR3: ASTPGTGEKLF
D: -
size: -
V: TRBV5-1

CDR3: ASSLGGVASHEQY
D: -
size: few
V: TRBV5-1

CDR3: AISESTGNLYEQY
D: -
size: -
V: TRBV10-3

CDR3: ASSWGDSQETQY
D: -
size: -
V: TRBV5-6

CDR3: ASSSTGFYEQY
D: TRBD1
size: few
V: TRBV5-1

CDR3: ASSIKSSPYNEQF
D: -
size: -
V: TRBV7-2

CDR3: ASSSRVAETYEQY
D: -
size: few
V: TRBV5-5

CDR3: ASRGQGSPYEQY
D: TRBD1
size: -
V: TRBV6-2/TRBV6-3

CDR3: AGADPGTGELF
D: -
size: -
V: TRBV28

CDR3: ASRATSEKETQY
D: TRBD2
size: few
V: TRBV3-1

CDR3: ASSSSGHSGYT
D: -
size: many
V: TRBV12-3/TRBV12-4

CDR3: ASHPRTGELF
D: -
size: -
V: TRBV5-4

CDR3: ASSLEGASTDTQY
D: TRBD1
size: -
V: TRBV5-1

CDR3: ATGSSYNSPLH
D: -
size: few
V: TRBV28

CDR3: ASSLGTGTGELF
D: -
size: -
V: TRBV27

CDR3: ASSGQGLSYT
D: TRBD1
size: -
V: TRBV6-5

CDR3: ASSWGGKTGELF
D: -
size: -
V: TRBV12-3/TRBV12-4

CDR3: ASSQRHLNYGYT
D: -
size: few
V: TRBV7-2

CDR3: ASSVAGRDSVDEQF
D: TRBD1
size: few
V: TRBV9

CDR3: ASSFLTSGMYEQY
D: TRBD2
size: -
V: TRBV5-1

CDR3: AISELADSYEQY
D: -
size: few
V: TRBV10-3

CDR3: ASSLGASGRPYEQY
D: TRBD2
size: few
V: TRBV5-4

CDR3: SAARQGANYGYT
D: TRBD1
size: few
V: TRBV20-1

CDR3: SDTLGHGYT
D: -
size: -
V: TRBV29-1

CDR3: ASSPYRDGGYT
D: -
size: -
V: TRBV12-3/TRBV12-4

CDR3: ASSLTDGNYGYT
D: -
size: -
V: TRBV12-3/TRBV12-4

CDR3: ASSQGPIRLVSDEQY
D: -
size: -
V: TRBV3-1

CDR3: ASSVTPGQGPKDGYT
D: TRBD1
size: -
V: TRBV12-3/TRBV12-4

CDR3: ALVGEFNEQF
D: -
size: -
V: TRBV21-1

CDR3: ASSTTLGYEQY
D: -
size: few
V: TRBV19